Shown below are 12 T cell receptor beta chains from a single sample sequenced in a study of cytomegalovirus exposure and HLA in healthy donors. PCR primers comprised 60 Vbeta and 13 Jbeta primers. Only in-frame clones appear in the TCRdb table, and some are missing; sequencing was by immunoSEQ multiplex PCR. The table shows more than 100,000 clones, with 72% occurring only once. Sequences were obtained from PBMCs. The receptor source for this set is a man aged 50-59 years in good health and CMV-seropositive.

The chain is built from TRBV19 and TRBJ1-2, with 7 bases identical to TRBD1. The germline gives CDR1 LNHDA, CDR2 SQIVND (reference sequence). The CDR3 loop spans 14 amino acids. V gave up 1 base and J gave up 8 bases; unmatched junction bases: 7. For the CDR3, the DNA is TGTGCCAGTAGTATAGGAAGAGAAGGGGGCGGCTACACCTTC. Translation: CASSIGREGGGYTF.

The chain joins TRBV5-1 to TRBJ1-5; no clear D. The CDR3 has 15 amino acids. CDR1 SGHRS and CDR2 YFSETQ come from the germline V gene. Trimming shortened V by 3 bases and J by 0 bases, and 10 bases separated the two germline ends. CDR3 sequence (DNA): TGCGCCAGCAGCTCGGCCGGAGATAGCAATCAGCCCCAGCATTTT. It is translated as CASSSAGDSNQPQHF.

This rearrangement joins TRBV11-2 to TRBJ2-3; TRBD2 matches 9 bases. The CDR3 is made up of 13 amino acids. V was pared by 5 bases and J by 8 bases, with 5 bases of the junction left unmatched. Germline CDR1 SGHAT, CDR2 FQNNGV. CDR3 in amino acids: CASSPQTSGTQYF. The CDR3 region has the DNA TGTGCCAGCAGCCCGCAGACTAGCGGTACGCAGTATTTT.

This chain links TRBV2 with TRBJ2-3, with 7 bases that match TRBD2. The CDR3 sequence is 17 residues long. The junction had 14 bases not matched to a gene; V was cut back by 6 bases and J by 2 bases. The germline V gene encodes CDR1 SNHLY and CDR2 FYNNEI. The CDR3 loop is CASSNTRDYPDTDTQYF. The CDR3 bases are TGTGCCAGCAGCAATACTCGGGACTACCCAGACACAGATACGCAGTATTTT.

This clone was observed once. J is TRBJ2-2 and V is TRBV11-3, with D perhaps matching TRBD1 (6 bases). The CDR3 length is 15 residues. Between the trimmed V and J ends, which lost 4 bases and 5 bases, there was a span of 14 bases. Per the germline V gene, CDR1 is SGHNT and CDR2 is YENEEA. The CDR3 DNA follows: TGTGCCAGCAGCTCAACACAGGGTCTTACCGGGGAGCTGTTTTTT. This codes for CASSSTQGLTGELFF.

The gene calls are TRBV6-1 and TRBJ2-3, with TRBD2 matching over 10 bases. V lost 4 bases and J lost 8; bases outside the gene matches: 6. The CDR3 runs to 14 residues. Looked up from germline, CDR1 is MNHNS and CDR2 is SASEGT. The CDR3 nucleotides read TGTGCCAGCAGTGTGCGCAGCGGGGGGGCTACGCAGTATTTT. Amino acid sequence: CASSVRSGGATQYF.

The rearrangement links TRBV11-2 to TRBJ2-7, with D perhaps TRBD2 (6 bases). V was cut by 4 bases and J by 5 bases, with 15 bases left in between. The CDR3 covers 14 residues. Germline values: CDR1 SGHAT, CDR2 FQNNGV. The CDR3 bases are TGTGCCAGCAGCTCGGGAGTGGGAAAGGACGAGCAGTACTTC. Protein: CASSSGVGKDEQYF.

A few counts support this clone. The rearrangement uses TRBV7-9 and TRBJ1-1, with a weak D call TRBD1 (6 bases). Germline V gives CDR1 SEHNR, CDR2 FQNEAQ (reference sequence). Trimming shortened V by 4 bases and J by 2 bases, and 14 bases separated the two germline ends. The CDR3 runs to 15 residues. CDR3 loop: CASSSRGGRNTEAFF. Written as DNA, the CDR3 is TGTGCCAGCAGCTCCAGGGGCGGTCGCAACACTGAAGCTTTCTTT.

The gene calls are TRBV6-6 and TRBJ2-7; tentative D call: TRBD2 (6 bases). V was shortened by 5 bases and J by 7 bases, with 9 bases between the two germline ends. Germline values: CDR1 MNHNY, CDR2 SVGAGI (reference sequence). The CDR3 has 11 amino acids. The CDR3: CASSQEGEQYF. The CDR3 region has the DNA TGTGCCAGCAGTCAGGAGGGAGAGCAGTACTTC.

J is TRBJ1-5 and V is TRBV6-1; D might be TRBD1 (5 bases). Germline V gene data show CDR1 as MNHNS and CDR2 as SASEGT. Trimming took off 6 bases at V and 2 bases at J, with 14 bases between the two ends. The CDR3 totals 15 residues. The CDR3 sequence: CASSLQAGRNQPQHF. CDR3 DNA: TGTGCCAGCAGCTTACAGGCCGGGCGCAATCAGCCCCAGCATTTT.

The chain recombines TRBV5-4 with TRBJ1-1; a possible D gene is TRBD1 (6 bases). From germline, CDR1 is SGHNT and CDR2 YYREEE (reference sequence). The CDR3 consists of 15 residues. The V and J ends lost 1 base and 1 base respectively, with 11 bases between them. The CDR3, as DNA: TGTGCCAGCAGCTTGTTTGGGGGCGGGAACACTGAAGCTTTCTTT. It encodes CASSLFGGGNTEAFF.

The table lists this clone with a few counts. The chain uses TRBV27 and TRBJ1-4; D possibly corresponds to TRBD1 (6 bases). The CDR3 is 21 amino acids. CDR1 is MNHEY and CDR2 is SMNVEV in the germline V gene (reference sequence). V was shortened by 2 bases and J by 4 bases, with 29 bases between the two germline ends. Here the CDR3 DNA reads TGTGCCAGCAGTTTAGGCCGAACAGGGAAGAAAGGTTCGACTGATAATGAAAAACTGTTTTTT. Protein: CASSLGRTGKKGSTDNEKLFF.